This T cell receptor beta chain was sequenced in a study of blood T cell repertoires in COVID-19. Sequencing used immunoSEQ multiplex PCR; TCRdb keeps in-frame clones, though not all of them. The sample yields roughly 300,000 clones, around 87% seen once. The CDR3 extends over 15 amino acids. The germline V gene has CDR1 LNHDA and CDR2 SQIVND (reference sequence). Trimming left V 5 bases short and J 2 bases short, with 12 bases between. Sample: PBMCs or T cells enriched from blood (not recorded which). This receptor was taken from a woman in her 30s who had recovered from COVID-19. The rearrangement links TRBV19 to TRBJ2-2; perhaps TRBD1 as D (6 bases). The CDR3 coding sequence is TGTGCCAGTAGTGCCCAGGGGTCTAACACCGGGGAGCTGTTTTTT. Its translation: CASSAQGSNTGELFF.